The rows below give T cell receptor beta chains drawn from one sample of a study of blood T cell repertoires in COVID-19. Using immunoSEQ multiplex PCR, the repertoire was profiled, and TCRdb retains in-frame clones only, with some absent. The sample consists of under 95,000 clones, about 85% of them appearing once. The sample was peripheral blood. All receptors derive from a woman of 80 years or more with COVID-19, enrolled during active disease. Each CDR3 is given with its conserved first and last residue. The D gene is left open where the match is weak. Not every row has a clone size; where given, it reads once, few, many or a size class.

CDR3 DNA: TGTGCCACCAGCAGGAGGACAGGGCTCGAGACCCAGTACTTC
CDR3 protein: CATSRRTGLETQYF
clone size: once
D gene: TRBD1
J gene: TRBJ2-5
V gene: TRBV15

CDR3 DNA: TGTGCCAGCAGTTTATTTCCGGGACAGGGCTCCTATGGCTACACCTTC
CDR3 protein: CASSLFPGQGSYGYTF
clone size: .
D gene: TRBD1
J gene: TRBJ1-2
V gene: TRBV27

CDR3 DNA: TGCGCCAGCAGCTTTGCTACGGGATTGGTGGCCGGGGAGCTGTTTTTT
CDR3 protein: CASSFATGLVAGELFF
clone size: .
D gene: .
J gene: TRBJ2-2
V gene: TRBV5-1

CDR3 DNA: TGTGCCAGCAGCTTAGGGGTTAGCGGGATGGCGTACGAGCAGTACTTC
CDR3 protein: CASSLGVSGMAYEQYF
clone size: .
D gene: TRBD2
J gene: TRBJ2-7
V gene: TRBV11-2

CDR3 DNA: TGTGCCAGCAGCTTTGACATTTCACCCCTCCACTTT
CDR3 protein: CASSFDISPLHF
clone size: .
D gene: .
J gene: TRBJ1-6
V gene: TRBV5-5

CDR3 DNA: TGTGCCAGCAGCCCGCAGTTCAGGGGGCTCAATGAGCAGTTCTTC
CDR3 protein: CASSPQFRGLNEQFF
clone size: .
D gene: TRBD1
J gene: TRBJ2-1
V gene: TRBV11-3

CDR3 DNA: TGTGCCAGGGGTTCGCCAGGGTTCACGTTCTCTCTTCGGTGTACCGGGGAGCTGTTTTTT
CDR3 protein: CARGSPGFTFSLRCTGELFF
clone size: .
D gene: .
J gene: TRBJ2-2
V gene: TRBV19

CDR3 DNA: TGTGCTAGTGGTTTGGGGACAGCCTACGAGCAGTACTTC
CDR3 protein: CASGLGTAYEQYF
clone size: .
D gene: .
J gene: TRBJ2-7
V gene: TRBV12-5

CDR3 DNA: TGTGCCAGTAGTATACTAGCGGGAGGGCCCCACAATGAGCAGTTCTTC
CDR3 protein: CASSILAGGPHNEQFF
clone size: .
D gene: TRBD2
J gene: TRBJ2-1
V gene: TRBV19

CDR3 DNA: TGTGCCAGCAGCGGACAGCTGGGCGCCGGGGAGCTGTTTTTT
CDR3 protein: CASSGQLGAGELFF
clone size: .
D gene: .
J gene: TRBJ2-2
V gene: TRBV2

CDR3 DNA: TGTGCCAGCAGCTCCTCTAGCGGGGCCTACGAGCAGTACTTC
CDR3 protein: CASSSSSGAYEQYF
clone size: once
D gene: TRBD2
J gene: TRBJ2-7
V gene: TRBV5-6

CDR3 DNA: TGTGCCAGCAGCTCCGGGACAGGCCTCTATGTTGAGACCTTC
CDR3 protein: CASSSGTGLYVETF
clone size: .
D gene: TRBD1
J gene: TRBJ1-2
V gene: TRBV6-2/TRBV6-3

CDR3 DNA: TGTGCCAGCAGCTCGAGAAGGGGTTCCCTTTACAATGAGCAGTTCTTC
CDR3 protein: CASSSRRGSLYNEQFF
clone size: .
D gene: .
J gene: TRBJ2-1
V gene: TRBV5-4

CDR3 DNA: TGTGCCAGCAGCCCATCCTCGCCAGGGTTCTACGAGCAGTACTTC
CDR3 protein: CASSPSSPGFYEQYF
clone size: .
D gene: .
J gene: TRBJ2-7
V gene: TRBV7-2

CDR3 DNA: TGTGCCAGCAGCGTACGGGGAGGGGACTATGGCTACACCTTC
CDR3 protein: CASSVRGGDYGYTF
clone size: once
D gene: .
J gene: TRBJ1-2
V gene: TRBV9

CDR3 DNA: TGTGCCAGCAGTCTCCCCCTGGGGGAGCGGGGGCTAAGGGAGCAGTACTTC
CDR3 protein: CASSLPLGERGLREQYF
clone size: .
D gene: TRBD2
J gene: TRBJ2-7
V gene: TRBV27

CDR3 DNA: TGTGCCAGCAGTTTCCAGGGGGAGGCTGAAAAACTGTTTTTT
CDR3 protein: CASSFQGEAEKLFF
clone size: .
D gene: TRBD1
J gene: TRBJ1-4
V gene: TRBV2

CDR3 DNA: TGCGCCAGCAGTGGCCGTACATCCTACAATGAGCAGTTCTTC
CDR3 protein: CASSGRTSYNEQFF
clone size: .
D gene: .
J gene: TRBJ2-1
V gene: TRBV10-1

CDR3 DNA: TGTGCCACCAGTGACCCAACAGGGGGCGCGAGGACAGATACGCAGTATTTT
CDR3 protein: CATSDPTGGARTDTQYF
clone size: .
D gene: TRBD1
J gene: TRBJ2-3
V gene: TRBV24-1

CDR3 DNA: TGCGCCAGCTTTAACCCACCCCCAGGGAATGGCTACACCTTC
CDR3 protein: CASFNPPPGNGYTF
clone size: .
D gene: .
J gene: TRBJ1-2
V gene: TRBV10-2

CDR3 DNA: TGTGCCAGCAGCCAAGATAGGGGGACACCCTACACCGGGGAGCTGTTTTTT
CDR3 protein: CASSQDRGTPYTGELFF
clone size: .
D gene: .
J gene: TRBJ2-2
V gene: TRBV3-1/TRBV3-2

CDR3 DNA: TGTGCCAGCAGCTCCCAGGGGGCCGATCAGCCCCAGCATTTT
CDR3 protein: CASSSQGADQPQHF
clone size: .
D gene: TRBD1
J gene: TRBJ1-5
V gene: TRBV7-2

CDR3 DNA: TGCAGCGTTGATAGACAGGGCACTGAAGCTTTCTTT
CDR3 protein: CSVDRQGTEAFF
clone size: once
D gene: TRBD1
J gene: TRBJ1-1
V gene: TRBV29-1

CDR3 DNA: TGTGCCAGCTCACCAATAGGGGAGGGATCACCCCTCCACTTT
CDR3 protein: CASSPIGEGSPLHF
clone size: .
D gene: .
J gene: TRBJ1-6
V gene: TRBV18

CDR3 DNA: TGCAGCGTTGAGGCAGGCACAGATACGCAGTATTTT
CDR3 protein: CSVEAGTDTQYF
clone size: .
D gene: .
J gene: TRBJ2-3
V gene: TRBV29-1

CDR3 DNA: TGTGCCAGCAGCTTAGGGACAGGGGGTGCAGATACGCAGTATTTT
CDR3 protein: CASSLGTGGADTQYF
clone size: .
D gene: TRBD1
J gene: TRBJ2-3
V gene: TRBV7-8

CDR3 DNA: TGTGCCAGCAGCTTAAATAGGGGCTACGAGCAGTACTTC
CDR3 protein: CASSLNRGYEQYF
clone size: once
D gene: .
J gene: TRBJ2-7
V gene: TRBV11-1

CDR3 DNA: TGTGCCAGCAGGGGGAAGCAGGGTTGGGAGACCCAGTACTTC
CDR3 protein: CASRGKQGWETQYF
clone size: .
D gene: .
J gene: TRBJ2-5
V gene: TRBV2

CDR3 DNA: TGCGCCAGCAGCTTGGGAGACAGGGGATCGGGAAACACCATATATTTT
CDR3 protein: CASSLGDRGSGNTIYF
clone size: .
D gene: TRBD1
J gene: TRBJ1-3
V gene: TRBV5-1

CDR3 DNA: TGTGCCAGCAGCTTTCAGGGGGGACACACCGGGGAGCTGTTTTTT
CDR3 protein: CASSFQGGHTGELFF
clone size: .
D gene: .
J gene: TRBJ2-2
V gene: TRBV7-9

CDR3 DNA: TGTGCCATCAGTAGGGACAGTAGCTTGAATCAGCCCCAGCATTTT
CDR3 protein: CAISRDSSLNQPQHF
clone size: .
D gene: TRBD1
J gene: TRBJ1-5
V gene: TRBV10-3

CDR3 DNA: TGCGCCAGCAGCCCGCGGAGTAGCGGGAGCTACGAGCAGTACTTC
CDR3 protein: CASSPRSSGSYEQYF
clone size: once
D gene: TRBD2
J gene: TRBJ2-7
V gene: TRBV5-1

CDR3 DNA: TGTGCCAGCAGTTACTCGACTGGGGGCTGGAGCTATGGCTACACCTTC
CDR3 protein: CASSYSTGGWSYGYTF
clone size: .
D gene: .
J gene: TRBJ1-2
V gene: TRBV6-5

CDR3 DNA: TGTGCCACCAGCAGAGGACAGGCTAATGAAAAACTGTTTTTT
CDR3 protein: CATSRGQANEKLFF
clone size: .
D gene: .
J gene: TRBJ1-4
V gene: TRBV15

CDR3 DNA: TGCGCCAGCAGCCAAAAATCCAACATGGGGACAACCCCGCAAAAACTGTTTTTT
CDR3 protein: CASSQKSNMGTTPQKLFF
clone size: .
D gene: .
J gene: TRBJ1-4
V gene: TRBV4-3

CDR3 DNA: TGTGCCAGCAGCTTAGGGCCGGGACAATCCTCCTACGAGCAGTACTTC
CDR3 protein: CASSLGPGQSSYEQYF
clone size: .
D gene: .
J gene: TRBJ2-7
V gene: TRBV7-8

CDR3 DNA: TGCAGCGTAGGACAGGGTGGATCCTACGAGCAGTACTTC
CDR3 protein: CSVGQGGSYEQYF
clone size: .
D gene: TRBD1
J gene: TRBJ2-7
V gene: TRBV29-1

CDR3 DNA: TGTGCCAGCATCCAAAGGACTAGCGGGAGAAATGAGCAGTTCTTC
CDR3 protein: CASIQRTSGRNEQFF
clone size: .
D gene: TRBD2
J gene: TRBJ2-1
V gene: TRBV2

CDR3 DNA: TGTGCTAGTGCTCGACAGGGGAGCGGCACTGAAGCTTTCTTT
CDR3 protein: CASARQGSGTEAFF
clone size: .
D gene: TRBD1
J gene: TRBJ1-1
V gene: TRBV12-5

CDR3 DNA: TGTGCCAGCAACTCTAGACTCGCTAGCACAGATACGCAGTATTTT
CDR3 protein: CASNSRLASTDTQYF
clone size: .
D gene: .
J gene: TRBJ2-3
V gene: TRBV19

CDR3 DNA: TGTGCCAGCAGTCGACGACAGGGAACGCAGTATTTT
CDR3 protein: CASSRRQGTQYF
clone size: .
D gene: TRBD1
J gene: TRBJ2-3
V gene: TRBV6-2/TRBV6-3

CDR3 DNA: TGTGCCAGCTCACCCGGGACAGGGGTCTCCTACGAGCAGTACTTC
CDR3 protein: CASSPGTGVSYEQYF
clone size: .
D gene: TRBD1
J gene: TRBJ2-7
V gene: TRBV18

CDR3 DNA: TGTGCCAGCAGCCAAGCGGGGTATGGCTACACCTTC
CDR3 protein: CASSQAGYGYTF
clone size: .
D gene: .
J gene: TRBJ1-2
V gene: TRBV4-2

CDR3 DNA: TGCGCCAGCAGTGAATACAGGACTAGCGGATTCACAGATACGCAGTATTTT
CDR3 protein: CASSEYRTSGFTDTQYF
clone size: .
D gene: TRBD2
J gene: TRBJ2-3
V gene: TRBV10-1

CDR3 DNA: TGTGCCAGCAGTTACTTAGGACTAGATGCCTACGAGCAGTACTTC
CDR3 protein: CASSYLGLDAYEQYF
clone size: .
D gene: TRBD2
J gene: TRBJ2-7
V gene: TRBV6-5

CDR3 DNA: TGTGCCAGCAGCTTAGCGGGAGGGGATTACAATGAGCAGTTCTTC
CDR3 protein: CASSLAGGDYNEQFF
clone size: .
D gene: TRBD2
J gene: TRBJ2-1
V gene: TRBV7-3

CDR3 DNA: TGTGCCAGCAGCGTAAATCCGGAGCAGCCCCAGCATTTT
CDR3 protein: CASSVNPEQPQHF
clone size: .
D gene: .
J gene: TRBJ1-5
V gene: TRBV9

CDR3 DNA: TGTGCCAGCTCACCCAGGTGGGGACAGATGAACACTGAAGCTTTCTTT
CDR3 protein: CASSPRWGQMNTEAFF
clone size: .
D gene: TRBD1
J gene: TRBJ1-1
V gene: TRBV18

CDR3 DNA: TGTGCCAGCTCATCGCCGGGACTAGCGGGAGGCACCGGGGAGCTGTTTTTT
CDR3 protein: CASSSPGLAGGTGELFF
clone size: .
D gene: TRBD2
J gene: TRBJ2-2
V gene: TRBV18

CDR3 DNA: TGTGCCAGCAGTTTACAGACAGGTCCTTCACCCCTCCACTTT
CDR3 protein: CASSLQTGPSPLHF
clone size: .
D gene: .
J gene: TRBJ1-6
V gene: TRBV28

CDR3 DNA: TGTGCCAGCAGTTACACAGGGAATCAGCCCCAGCATTTT
CDR3 protein: CASSYTGNQPQHF
clone size: .
D gene: .
J gene: TRBJ1-5
V gene: TRBV6-5

CDR3 DNA: TGTGCCAGTAGTATTCGCGGTAGCGGGGGCCTGCACCGGGAGCTGTTTTTT
CDR3 protein: CASSIRGSGGLHRELFF
clone size: .
D gene: TRBD2
J gene: TRBJ2-2
V gene: TRBV19

CDR3 DNA: TGTGCCAGCAGCGGGGGCTCAAGGAATGAAAAACTGTTTTTT
CDR3 protein: CASSGGSRNEKLFF
clone size: .
D gene: .
J gene: TRBJ1-4
V gene: TRBV5-4

CDR3 DNA: TGTGCCAGCAGCGCCCAGCGCCAGGGTTCAGATACGCAGTATTTT
CDR3 protein: CASSAQRQGSDTQYF
clone size: .
D gene: .
J gene: TRBJ2-3
V gene: TRBV2

CDR3 DNA: TGTGCCAGCAGCCGTGAAATGGGGGGGACGTACAATGAGCAGTTCTTC
CDR3 protein: CASSREMGGTYNEQFF
clone size: .
D gene: TRBD2
J gene: TRBJ2-1
V gene: TRBV7-2

CDR3 DNA: TGTGCCAGTAGTACCCAGACTAGCGGGAGATATAATGAGCAGTTCTTC
CDR3 protein: CASSTQTSGRYNEQFF
clone size: .
D gene: TRBD2
J gene: TRBJ2-1
V gene: TRBV19

CDR3 DNA: TGTGCCACCTCCCGGGAGGGAGACGTCACCGGGGAGCTGTTTTTT
CDR3 protein: CATSREGDVTGELFF
clone size: once
D gene: TRBD2
J gene: TRBJ2-2
V gene: TRBV24-1

CDR3 DNA: TGTGCCAGCAGCATGACAGGGGTTACTGGCTACACCTTC
CDR3 protein: CASSMTGVTGYTF
clone size: .
D gene: TRBD1
J gene: TRBJ1-2
V gene: TRBV7-2

CDR3 DNA: TGTGCCAGCAGTTTCTTCCAGGGGGCTACCAATCAGCCCCAGCATTTT
CDR3 protein: CASSFFQGATNQPQHF
clone size: .
D gene: TRBD1
J gene: TRBJ1-5
V gene: TRBV28